The 23 T cell receptor beta chains given below trace back to one sample, sequenced in a study of T cell responses to AZD1222 COVID-19 vaccine. The method was immunoSEQ multiplex PCR; TCRdb's version includes in-frame clones alone and lacks a portion of them. The sample contains 150,000 to 180,000 clones, approximately 90% of which appear only once. Material: peripheral blood, obtained 28 days after the second AZD1222 dose. The source of these receptors is an adult who received the AZD1222 COVID-19 vaccine.

The chain links TRBV9 to TRBJ2-1; TRBD2 is a possible D gene (7 bases). The CDR3 is 14 residues long. V was cut by 6 bases and J by 7 bases, with 17 bases left in between. CDR1 and CDR2 from the germline V gene are SGDLS and YYNGEE. The DNA for the CDR3 is TGTGCCAGCACCCCCCTGGGAGGGACAAATGAGCAGTTCTTC. This codes for CASTPLGGTNEQFF.

The chain has TRBV7-3 and TRBJ1-1, with a possible D match to TRBD1 (5 bases). The CDR3 sequence is 13 residues long. V shed 1 base and J shed 4 bases, with 7 bases lying between them. In germline, CDR1 is SGHTA, CDR2 FQGTGA. As DNA, the CDR3 is TGTGCCAGCAGCTTAATTGGGGGCACTGAAGCTTTCTTT. It translates to CASSLIGGTEAFF.

V is TRBV28 and J is TRBJ2-7, with 9 bases aligning to TRBD1. Per the germline V gene, CDR1 is MDHEN and CDR2 is SYDVKM. V shed 6 bases, J shed 6 bases, and the junction held 12 bases outside the gene matches. The CDR3 covers 15 residues. The CDR3 sequence: CASRNPGTGPGEQYF. For the CDR3, the DNA is TGTGCCAGCAGAAATCCCGGGACAGGGCCCGGCGAGCAGTACTTC. Variable domain in full (rest from reference TRBV28 and TRBJ2-7): DVKVTQSSRYLVKRTGEKVFLECVQDMDHENMFWYRQDPGLGLRLIYFSYDVKMKEKGDIPEGYSVSREKKERFSLILESASTNQTSMYLCASRNPGTGPGEQYFGPGTRLTVT.

The rearrangement links TRBV11-3 to TRBJ1-3; 9 bases map to TRBD1. The CDR3 loop spans 21 amino acids. Losses at the gene ends were 0 bases for V and 3 bases for J; bases not matched to a gene: 18. Germline CDR1 SGHNT, CDR2 YENEEA. CDR3 in amino acids: CASSLEGYATGTGRGGNTIYF. CDR3 DNA: TGTGCCAGCAGCTTAGAGGGTTACGCCACCGGGACAGGGAGAGGTGGAAACACCATATATTTT. Using reference TRBV11-3 and TRBJ1-3 for the parts outside the CDR3, the full variable domain is EAGVVQSPRYKIIEKKQPVAFWCNPISGHNTLYWYLQNLGQGPELLIRYENEEAVDDSQLPKDRFSAERLKGVDSTLKIQPAELGDSAVYLCASSLEGYATGTGRGGNTIYFGEGSWLTVV.

V usage is TRBV13 and J usage is TRBJ1-5, with D possibly TRBD1 on 5 matching bases. The CDR3 contains 13 residues. CDR1 is PRHDT and CDR2 is FYEKMQ in the germline V gene (reference sequence). V was trimmed by 0 bases and J by 6 bases, leaving 6 bases between them. CDR3 residues: CASSLGGAQPQHF. CDR3 nucleotides: TGTGCCAGCAGCTTAGGAGGGGCTCAGCCCCAGCATTTT.

CDR3 bases: TGTGCCAGCACCCTCGGGGAAGGCAATTCACCCCTCCACTTT. Translation gives CASTLGEGNSPLHF. The chain combines TRBV7-9 with TRBJ1-6; D remains ambiguous. Germline V gene sequence: CDR1 SEHNR, CDR2 FQNEAQ (reference sequence). The CDR3 contains 14 residues. Trimming cost V 7 bases and J 7 bases, with 14 bases left between them.

The V call is TRBV12-3 or TRBV12-4, the J call TRBJ1-5; D remains ambiguous. The CDR3 contains 13 residues. The V and J ends lost 1 base and 0 bases respectively, with 1 base between them. CDR3 DNA sequence: TGTGCCAGCAGTTTAGTTAGCAATCAGCCCCAGCATTTT. As protein: CASSLVSNQPQHF.

The gene calls are TRBV5-1 and TRBJ2-4, with D tentatively TRBD2 (5 bases). The CDR3 totals 15 residues. The V gene's germline CDR1 is SGHRS and CDR2 YFSETQ. V dropped 3 bases and J dropped 1 base, with 11 bases sitting between them. CDR3: CASSSGSAAKNIQYF. In DNA form, the CDR3 reads TGCGCCAGCAGCTCGGGAAGTGCGGCCAAAAACATTCAGTACTTC.

The chain employs TRBV6-5 and TRBJ1-5; D possibly corresponds to TRBD1 (5 bases). CDR1 MNHEY and CDR2 SVGAGI come from the germline V gene. With 5 bases removed from V and 2 bases from J, the gap between germline ends came to 10 bases. This CDR3 contains 14 residues. In DNA form, the CDR3 reads TGTGCCAGCAGTCCAGGGAATCGCAATCAGCCCCAGCATTTT. Translated, it gives CASSPGNRNQPQHF.

V is TRBV14 and J is TRBJ2-5, with D tentatively TRBD1 (5 bases). Trimming took off 1 base at V and 7 bases at J, with 16 bases between the two ends. The CDR3 sequence is 15 residues long. CDR1 SGHDN and CDR2 FVKESK come from the germline V gene. CDR3 protein: CASSQGVRVSGTQYF. DNA of the CDR3: TGTGCCAGCAGCCAAGGAGTCAGGGTCTCGGGGACCCAGTACTTC.

This rearrangement joins TRBV29-1 to TRBJ1-2; 9 nucleotides agree with TRBD1. Germline V gene lookup returns CDR1 SQVTM and CDR2 ANQGSEA. J gave up 10 bases and V 4 bases, and 7 bases lay outside the gene matches. CDR3 length equals 12 residues. CDR3 nucleotides: TGCAGCGTTGTTATGGGACAGGGACTCTACACCTTC. This gives the protein CSVVMGQGLYTF.

The rearrangement uses TRBV3-1 (or the pseudogene TRBV3-2) and TRBJ2-7, with 8 bases aligning to TRBD2. J gave up 12 bases and V 1 base, and 8 bases lay outside the gene matches. The CDR3 extends over 13 amino acids. The germline CDR1 and CDR2 sequences are LGHDT and YNNKEL (reference sequence). The CDR3 coding sequence is TGTGCCAGCAGCCAAGGGCTCGGACTAGCACCGTACTTC. Translation: CASSQGLGLAPYF.

The chain carries TRBV18 and TRBJ2-7; D is possibly TRBD1 (5 bases). Looked up from germline, CDR1 is KGHSH and CDR2 is LQKENI. Trimming pared 6 bases from V and 7 bases from J, leaving 16 bases between. The length of the CDR3 is 13 residues. The CDR3 region is CASSQTAQLEQYF. The CDR3 coding sequence is TGTGCCAGCTCCCAGACAGCTCAGTTAGAGCAGTACTTC. The full variable domain, with the rest looked up from reference TRBV18 and TRBJ2-7, is NAGVMQNPRHLVRRRGQEARLRCSPMKGHSHVYWYRQLPEEGLKFMVYLQKENIIDESGMPKERFSAEFPKEGPSILRIQQVVRGDSAAYFCASSQTAQLEQYFGPGTRLTVT.

V is TRBV5-1 and J is TRBJ1-3, with D uncertain. Trimming left V 1 base short and J 0 bases short, with 8 bases between. CDR3 length equals 15 residues. Germline CDR1 reads SGHRS; CDR2 reads YFSETQ. The DNA for the CDR3 is TGCGCCAGCAGCTTGAGCAGTAACTCTGGAAACACCATATATTTT. Amino acid sequence: CASSLSSNSGNTIYF.

In the case of this clone: Different DNA sequences within this sample yield the same CDR3. This chain joins TRBV6-5 and TRBJ1-5, with TRBD1 as a possible D gene (5 bases). V was cut by 6 bases and J by 2 bases, with 8 bases left in between. Germline lookup yields CDR1 MNHEY and CDR2 SVGAGI. The CDR3 has 13 residues. The chain's CDR3 is CASSRVGNQPQHF. CDR3 nucleotide sequence: TGTGCCAGCAGCAGGGTTGGCAATCAGCCCCAGCATTTT.

This rearrangement joins TRBV27 to TRBJ2-7, with a possible D match to TRBD1 (5 bases). CDR1 is MNHEY and CDR2 is SMNVEV in the germline V gene (reference sequence). This CDR3 comprises 15 residues. Trimming cost V 0 bases and J 6 bases, with 15 bases left between them. CDR3 region: CASSLSTGPFSEQYF. Here the CDR3 DNA reads TGTGCCAGCAGTTTATCTACAGGACCCTTTTCCGAGCAGTACTTC.

CDR3 loop: CASSISASSGSIIQYF. In DNA, the CDR3 is TGTGCCAGTAGTATTTCGGCCTCTAGCGGGAGCATCATTCAGTACTTC. The chain links TRBV19 to TRBJ2-4; 10 nucleotides match TRBD2. The CDR3 is 16 residues long. The V gene end was trimmed by 3 bases and the J gene end by 9 bases; junction bases not matched to a gene: 11. Germline CDR1 and CDR2: LNHDA and SQIVND (reference sequence).

J is TRBJ1-4 and V is TRBV25-1; the match to TRBD1 covers 7 bases. There are 15 residues in the CDR3. Trimming took 4 bases from V and 10 from J; bases not matched to a gene: 12. CDR1 and CDR2 from the germline V gene are MGHDK and SYGVNS. CDR3 sequence reads: CASSVVGTGDIKLFF. The CDR3 nucleotides are TGTGCCAGCAGTGTGGTGGGAACAGGGGATATAAAACTGTTTTTT.

The rearrangement joins TRBV20-1 to TRBJ2-7, with D uncertain. V gave up 4 bases and J gave up 0 bases, with 4 bases separating them. Germline CDR1 and CDR2: DFQATT and SNEGSKA (reference sequence). The CDR3 has 11 residues. The CDR3 sequence is CSAKPSYEQYF. The CDR3, as DNA: TGCAGTGCTAAGCCCTCCTACGAGCAGTACTTC.

As DNA, the CDR3 is TGTGCCACCAGTGATAACTGGGCCGGGGAGCTGTTTTTT. Translated, it gives CATSDNWAGELFF. The chain couples TRBV24-1 to TRBJ2-2; D is ambiguous. The ends were cut back, 3 bases at V and 6 bases at J, with 7 bases in the middle. The CDR3 contains 13 residues. Looked up from germline, CDR1 is KGHDR and CDR2 is SFDVKD.

This chain joins TRBV5-6 and TRBJ1-2; D is unclear. The CDR3 spans 15 residues. Trimming cost V 1 base and J 2 bases, with 12 bases left between them. Looked up from germline, CDR1 is SGHDT and CDR2 is YYEEEE. The chain's CDR3 is CASSLLSARNYGYTF. The CDR3 nucleotides are TGTGCCAGCAGCTTGCTTTCGGCACGGAACTATGGCTACACCTTC.

The genes are TRBV5-1 and TRBJ2-5; 9 bases agree with TRBD2. The V segment lost 5 bases and the J segment 1 base; nucleotides outside the gene matches: 12. Per the germline V gene, CDR1 is SGHRS and CDR2 is YFSETQ. The CDR3 contains 17 residues. The CDR3: CASSQMASGIPQETQYF. The DNA of the CDR3 is TGCGCCAGCAGTCAGATGGCTAGCGGGATCCCCCAAGAGACCCAGTACTTC. Full variable domain (missing parts from reference TRBV5-1 and TRBJ2-5): KAGVTQTPRYLIKTRGQQVTLSCSPISGHRSVSWYQQTPGQGLQFLFEYFSETQRNKGNFPGRFSGRQFSNSRSEMNVSTLELGDSALYLCASSQMASGIPQETQYFGPGTRLLVL.

This chain joins TRBV18 and TRBJ1-3, with D unresolved. The CDR3 sequence is 15 residues long. Looked up from germline, CDR1 is KGHSH and CDR2 is LQKENI. Between the trimmed V and J ends, which lost 3 bases and 0 bases, there was a span of 9 bases. CDR3 coding DNA: TGTGCCAGCTCACCCCAGGACGACTCTGGAAACACCATATATTTT. Protein product: CASSPQDDSGNTIYF.